The rows below give T cell receptor beta chains drawn from one sample of a study of CD8 T cells in Susac syndrome. One entry per CDR3 protein results from TCRdb running MiXCR on the immunoSEQ multiplex PCR reads. The sample consists of approximately 210,000 distinct CDR3 sequences, 95% of them appearing once. The sequencing input was CD4+ T cells from PBMCs. The source is a human donor with multiple sclerosis. Both conserved end residues are part of each CDR3. Fields, in order: J gene, D gene, clone size, V gene, CDR3 protein, CDR3 DNA. A D gene is named only where the DNA matches it firmly. Not every row has a clone size; where given, it reads once, few, many or a size class.

>TRBJ2-1|NA|NA|TRBV7-9
CASSLAGEGNEQFF
TGTGCCAGCAGCTTAGCGGGAGAGGGCAATGAGCAGTTCTTC
>TRBJ2-1|TRBD1|NA|TRBV7-2
CASSLGGQGALNEQFF
TGTGCCAGCAGCTTAGGGGGCCAGGGGGCGCTCAATGAGCAGTTCTTC
>TRBJ2-3|TRBD1|NA|TRBV2
CASRRTGGWDTDTQYF
TGTGCCAGCAGGAGGACAGGGGGCTGGGACACAGATACGCAGTATTTT
>TRBJ2-1|TRBD2|NA|TRBV12-3/TRBV12-4
CASSILAGGPSNEQFF
TGTGCCAGCAGTATACTAGCGGGAGGGCCGAGCAATGAGCAGTTCTTC
>TRBJ2-7|NA|NA|TRBV3-1
CASSQDWSYEQYF
TGTGCCAGCAGCCAAGATTGGTCCTACGAGCAGTACTTC
>TRBJ1-4|NA|NA|TRBV28
CASKGGVMQKLFF
TGTGCCAGCAAGGGTGGGGTGATGCAAAAACTGTTTTTT
>TRBJ2-5|NA|NA|TRBV5-6
CASSSIQETQYF
TGTGCCAGCAGCTCGATCCAAGAGACCCAGTACTTC
>TRBJ2-1|TRBD2|NA|TRBV5-1
CASTVGLAGDEQFF
TGCGCCAGCACCGTGGGACTAGCGGGAGATGAGCAGTTCTTC
>TRBJ2-5|NA|NA|TRBV9
CASSVDGAETQYF
TGTGCCAGCAGCGTAGACGGGGCTGAGACCCAGTACTTC
>TRBJ2-1|NA|NA|TRBV5-1
CASSLGSPNEQFF
TGCGCCAGCAGCTTGGGCTCCCCCAATGAGCAGTTCTTC
>TRBJ1-2|NA|NA|TRBV20-1
CSARGGGAIYGYTF
TGCAGTGCTAGAGGAGGAGGAGCCATCTATGGCTACACCTTC
>TRBJ1-1|NA|NA|TRBV4-2
CASSQGMGTRTEAFF
TGTGCCAGCAGCCAGGGAATGGGGACAAGGACTGAAGCTTTCTTT
>TRBJ2-7|NA|NA|TRBV6-2/TRBV6-3
CASRITLQGPYEQYF
TGTGCCAGCCGAATAACCCTTCAGGGCCCCTACGAGCAGTACTTC
>TRBJ1-5|NA|NA|TRBV18
CASSPQSNQPQHF
TGTGCCAGCTCACCTCAGAGCAATCAGCCCCAGCATTTT
>TRBJ1-2|NA|NA|TRBV20-1
CRGGGRPNYGYTF
TGCAGAGGCGGCGGCAGACCTAACTATGGCTACACCTTC
>TRBJ1-2|TRBD1|NA|TRBV3-1
CASSHRGRTGGGYTF
TGTGCCAGCAGCCACCGGGGGAGGACAGGGGGTGGCTACACCTTC
>TRBJ2-1|NA|NA|TRBV20-1
CSAQARENEQFF
TGCAGTGCCCAAGCCCGGGAAAATGAGCAGTTCTTC
>TRBJ2-3|NA|NA|TRBV5-1
CASSSRTGGPTGEYF
TGCGCCAGCAGCTCGCGGACAGGCGGGCCCACGGGGGAGTATTTT
>TRBJ2-7|TRBD2|NA|TRBV20-1
CSAHPLASGRYEQYF
TGCAGTGCGCATCCTCTCGCTAGCGGGAGGTACGAGCAGTACTTC
>TRBJ2-5|NA|NA|TRBV28
CASSLLAPFTQYF
TGTGCCAGCAGTTTACTAGCTCCCTTCACCCAGTACTTC
>TRBJ2-1|NA|NA|TRBV20-1
CSAHGDTLRNEQFF
TGCAGTGCCCATGGGGACACCTTGAGAAATGAGCAGTTCTTC
>TRBJ2-6|TRBD2|NA|TRBV28
CASSPPLGGAGSGANVLTF
TGTGCCAGCAGCCCCCCTCTCGGGGGGGCGGGATCTGGGGCCAACGTCCTGACTTTC
>TRBJ2-7|NA|once|TRBV15
CATSRDPRTYEQYF
TGTGCCACCAGCAGAGATCCAAGGACCTACGAGCAGTACTTC
>TRBJ1-5|NA|NA|TRBV12-3/TRBV12-4
CASRDSNQPQHF
TGTGCCAGCCGGGACTCCAATCAGCCCCAGCATTTT
>TRBJ1-4|NA|NA|TRBV4-1
CASSQDAGAQGGEKLFF
TGCGCCAGCAGCCAAGATGCCGGGGCCCAAGGAGGTGAAAAACTGTTTTTT
>TRBJ1-6|NA|once|TRBV5-1
CASSLAGRAYSPLHF
TGCGCCAGCAGCTTGGCCGGCAGGGCGTATTCACCCCTCCACTTT
>TRBJ2-3|TRBD2|NA|TRBV9
CASSVAAGGQDTQYF
TGTGCCAGCAGCGTAGCAGCGGGAGGGCAAGATACGCAGTATTTT
>TRBJ2-7|NA|NA|TRBV20-1
CSATEGYEQYF
TGCAGTGCCACGGAAGGGTACGAGCAGTACTTC
>TRBJ2-5|TRBD1|NA|TRBV10-3
CAISDQKTGGGETQYF
TGTGCCATCAGTGACCAAAAGACAGGGGGCGGGGAGACCCAGTACTTC
>TRBJ2-1|NA|NA|TRBV20-1
CSARDGSRGEQFF
TGCAGTGCTAGAGACGGTTCCCGCGGTGAGCAGTTCTTC
>TRBJ2-7|NA|NA|TRBV12-3/TRBV12-4
CASSDRPQEQYF
TGTGCCAGCAGTGACAGGCCTCAGGAGCAGTACTTC
>TRBJ1-1|TRBD1|once|TRBV19
CASSIQGATTEAFF
TGTGCCAGTAGTATACAGGGGGCTACGACTGAAGCTTTCTTT
>TRBJ1-2|TRBD1|NA|TRBV27
CASSFQGGRGGYTF
TGTGCCAGCAGTTTTCAGGGGGGCCGTGGAGGCTACACCTTC
>TRBJ2-3|NA|few|TRBV20-1
CSAGTGGTDTQYF
TGCAGTGCTGGGACCGGGGGCACAGATACGCAGTATTTT
>TRBJ2-5|NA|NA|TRBV5-4
CASSLAGAGKTQYF
TGTGCCAGCAGCTTAGCCGGAGCTGGCAAGACCCAGTACTTC